The TCR beta chain described here comes from a study of blood T cell repertoires in COVID-19. Turning to the study itself: PBMCs, B-cell-depleted T cells, or T cells were the source of the cDNA or gDNA that made up the material.

This CDR3 is 17 amino acids long. Germline V CDR1 and CDR2: SGHRS, YFSETQ. Losses at the gene ends were 2 bases for V and 1 base for J; bases not matched to a gene: 5. Source study methods: Using reference gene primer amplification, nucleated cell counts were estimated. Produced via immunoSEQ multiplex PCR; TCRdb's table is partial and in-frame only. That table gives V, J and clone size, and the DNA gave D and trimming. This table holds roughly 6,700 clones, roughly 87% found once. The chain carries TRBV5-1 and TRBJ2-2, with 10 bases lining up with TRBD2. Input material: peripheral blood. The sequence was obtained from a human donor in a cohort sampled during active COVID-19. CDR3: CASSFLPSGGNTGELFF. In nucleotides, the CDR3 is TGCGCCAGCAGCTTCCTTCCTAGCGGGGGGAACACCGGGGAGCTGTTTTTT.